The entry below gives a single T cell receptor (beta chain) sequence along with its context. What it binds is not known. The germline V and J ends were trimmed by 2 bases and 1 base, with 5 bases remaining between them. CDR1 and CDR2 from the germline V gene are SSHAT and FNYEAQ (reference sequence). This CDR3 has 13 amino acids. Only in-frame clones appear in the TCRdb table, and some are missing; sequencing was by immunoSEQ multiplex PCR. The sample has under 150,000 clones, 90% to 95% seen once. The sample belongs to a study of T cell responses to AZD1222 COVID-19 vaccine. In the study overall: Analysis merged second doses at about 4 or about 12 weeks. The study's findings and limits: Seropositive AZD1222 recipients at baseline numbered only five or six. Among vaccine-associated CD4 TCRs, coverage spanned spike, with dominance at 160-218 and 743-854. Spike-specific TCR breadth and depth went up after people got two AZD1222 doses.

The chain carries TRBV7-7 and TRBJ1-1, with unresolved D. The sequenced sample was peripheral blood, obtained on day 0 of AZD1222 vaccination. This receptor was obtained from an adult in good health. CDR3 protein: CASSLYENTEAFF. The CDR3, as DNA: TGTGCCAGCAGCTTATACGAGAACACTGAAGCTTTCTTT.